This T cell receptor (beta chain) came from a study of blood T cell repertoires in COVID-19. Study-level background: Researchers got acute and convalescent COVID-19 samples from the United States, Italy and Spain. PBMCs, B-cell-depleted T cells, or T cells were the source of the cDNA or gDNA that made up the material.

V lost 2 bases and J lost 7; bases outside the gene matches: 7. The germline gives CDR1 SEHNR, CDR2 FQNEAQ (reference sequence). The CDR3 covers 14 residues. In the original workflow: Reference gene primer amplification gave estimated nucleated cell counts. The repertoire was sequenced with immunoSEQ multiplex PCR; TCRdb's copy has only in-frame clones and lacks some. V and J calls and clone size are as listed in that table; D and trimming were resolved from the DNA. The table shows about 250,000 clones, with around nine tenths occurring only once. J is TRBJ1-2 and V is TRBV7-9, with 7 bases aligning to TRBD1. The source of this sequence is a woman aged 40 to 50 who had recovered from COVID-19. Sequencing input: peripheral blood. The CDR3 DNA sequence: TGTGCCAGCAGCTTAACGGGACAGCAGAGTGGCTACACCTTC. Translating gives CASSLTGQQSGYTF. The full variable domain, in which reference TRBV7-9 and TRBJ1-2 provide the parts outside the CDR3, is DTGVSQNPRHKITKRGQNVTFRCDPISEHNRLYWYRQTLGQGPEFLTYFQNEAQLEKSRLLSDRFSAERPKGSFSTLEIQRTEQGDSAMYLCASSLTGQQSGYTFGSGTRLTVV.